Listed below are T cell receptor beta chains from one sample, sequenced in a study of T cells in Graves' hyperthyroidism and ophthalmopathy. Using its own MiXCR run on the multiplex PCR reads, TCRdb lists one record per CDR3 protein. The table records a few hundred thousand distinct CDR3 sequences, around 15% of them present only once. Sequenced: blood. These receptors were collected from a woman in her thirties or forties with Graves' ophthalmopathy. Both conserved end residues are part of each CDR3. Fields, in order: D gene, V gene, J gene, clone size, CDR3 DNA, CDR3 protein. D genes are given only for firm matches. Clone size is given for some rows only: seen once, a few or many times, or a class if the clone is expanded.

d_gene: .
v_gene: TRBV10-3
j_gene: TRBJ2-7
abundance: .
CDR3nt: TGTGCCATCAGTGAGAATCGGGGACTCTCCTACGAGCAGTACTTC
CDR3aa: CAISENRGLSYEQYF

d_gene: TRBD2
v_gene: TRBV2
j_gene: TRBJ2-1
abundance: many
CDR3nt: TGTGCCAGCAGACCCCCGATAGCGGGCTACTATGGAGTTGAGCAGTTCTTC
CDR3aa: CASRPPIAGYYGVEQFF

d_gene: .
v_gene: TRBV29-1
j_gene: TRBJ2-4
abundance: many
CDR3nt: TGCAGCGTTGTGAGGGGGGCAGCCAAAAACATTCAGTACTTC
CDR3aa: CSVVRGAAKNIQYF

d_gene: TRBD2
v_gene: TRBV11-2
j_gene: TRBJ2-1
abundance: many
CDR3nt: TGTGCCAGCAACTGGGGACTAGCGGTTAATGAGCAGTTCTTC
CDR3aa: CASNWGLAVNEQFF

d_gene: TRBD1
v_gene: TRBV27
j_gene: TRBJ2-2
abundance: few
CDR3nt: TGTGCCAGCAGTTTGAGGGGGCTTAACACCGGGGAGCTGTTTTTT
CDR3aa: CASSLRGLNTGELFF

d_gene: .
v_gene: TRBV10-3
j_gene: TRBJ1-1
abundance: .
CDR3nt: TGTGCCATCAGTGAGTCGGACCTAGGCGGCACTGAAGCTTTCTTT
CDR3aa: CAISESDLGGTEAFF

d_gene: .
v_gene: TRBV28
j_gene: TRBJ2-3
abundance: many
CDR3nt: TGTGCCAGCCCCCCTGACCCAATTTCGAACTCTCCCTCAGATACGCAGTATTTT
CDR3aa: CASPPDPISNSPSDTQYF

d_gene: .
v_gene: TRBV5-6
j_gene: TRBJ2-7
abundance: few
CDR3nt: TGTGCCAGCAGCTTGTTTTCGGGACGGTACGAGCAGTACTTC
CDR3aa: CASSLFSGRYEQYF

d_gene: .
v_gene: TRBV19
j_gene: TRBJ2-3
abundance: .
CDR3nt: TGTGCCAGTAGTGCCGAACAGGGACACACAGATACGCAGTATTTT
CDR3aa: CASSAEQGHTDTQYF

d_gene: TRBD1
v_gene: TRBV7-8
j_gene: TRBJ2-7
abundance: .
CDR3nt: TGTGCCAGCAGCTTTCCAGGGGGTTACGAGCAGTACTTC
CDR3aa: CASSFPGGYEQYF

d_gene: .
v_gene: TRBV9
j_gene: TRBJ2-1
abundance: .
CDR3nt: TGTGCCAGCAGCGTAGAGGTTCGGTGGGGGGACGTCTACAATGAGCAGTTCTTC
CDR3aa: CASSVEVRWGDVYNEQFF

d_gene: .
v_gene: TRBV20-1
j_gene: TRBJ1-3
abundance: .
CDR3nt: TGCAGTGCGTACCCCGCATCTGGAAACACCATATATTTT
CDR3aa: CSAYPASGNTIYF

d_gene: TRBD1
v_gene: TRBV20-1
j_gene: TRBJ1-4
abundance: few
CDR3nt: TGCAGTGCTAGGGGTACAGGGGGTAGTTGGGAAAAACTGTTTTTT
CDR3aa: CSARGTGGSWEKLFF

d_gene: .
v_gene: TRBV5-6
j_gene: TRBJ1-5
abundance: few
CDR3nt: TGTGCCAGCAGCTTGAGGGGGAACAATCAGCCCCAGCATTTT
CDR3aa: CASSLRGNNQPQHF

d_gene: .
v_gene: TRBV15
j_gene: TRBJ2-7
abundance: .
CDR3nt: TGTGCCACCAGCAGAGGGACAGCGGGGGAGCAGTACTTC
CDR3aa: CATSRGTAGEQYF

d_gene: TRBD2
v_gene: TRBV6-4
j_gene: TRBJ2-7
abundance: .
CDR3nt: TGTGCCAGCAGTGAAGGCCCTAGCGGATACCGTCTCTCTTTTGGGGAGCAGTACTTC
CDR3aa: CASSEGPSGYRLSFGEQYF

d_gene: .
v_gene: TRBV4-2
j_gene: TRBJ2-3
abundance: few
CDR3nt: TGTGCCAGCAGCCAAGATACTATCCGAGGGGGGACAGATACGCAGTATTTT
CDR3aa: CASSQDTIRGGTDTQYF

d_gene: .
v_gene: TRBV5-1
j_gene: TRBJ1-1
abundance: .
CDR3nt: TGCGCCAGCAGCTTGCTAGGGCAGAGGACTGAAGCTTTCTTT
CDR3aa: CASSLLGQRTEAFF

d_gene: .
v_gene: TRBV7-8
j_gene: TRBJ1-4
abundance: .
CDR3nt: TGTGCCAGCTCCCCTCAGGCACTTAATGAAAAACTGTTTTTT
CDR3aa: CASSPQALNEKLFF

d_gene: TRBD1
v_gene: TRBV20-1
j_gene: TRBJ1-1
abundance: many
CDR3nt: TGCAGTGCCAAACTGCCGGACAGGGGGGGAACTGAAGCTTTCTTT
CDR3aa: CSAKLPDRGGTEAFF

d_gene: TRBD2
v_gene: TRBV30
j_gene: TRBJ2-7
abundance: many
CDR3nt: TGTGCCTGGAGTGAGCGGGAGGTCGCCTACGAGCAGTACTTC
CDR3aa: CAWSEREVAYEQYF

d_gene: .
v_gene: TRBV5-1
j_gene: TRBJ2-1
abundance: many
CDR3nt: TGCGCCAGCAGCCGGGACACCAACAATGAGCAGTTCTTC
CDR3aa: CASSRDTNNEQFF

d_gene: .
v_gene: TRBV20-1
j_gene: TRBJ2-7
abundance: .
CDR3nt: TGCAGTGCTAGAGGTTTCGGAACCTACGAGCAGTACTTC
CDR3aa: CSARGFGTYEQYF

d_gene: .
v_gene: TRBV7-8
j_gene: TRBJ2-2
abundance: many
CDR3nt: TGTGCCAGCAGCAGGGCGCGATCCGGGGAGCTGTTTTTT
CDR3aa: CASSRARSGELFF

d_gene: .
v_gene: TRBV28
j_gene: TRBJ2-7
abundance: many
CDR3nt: TGTGCCAGCAGCCTCAGGGTGGGCAGTTTGACCTACGAGCAGTACTTC
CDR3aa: CASSLRVGSLTYEQYF

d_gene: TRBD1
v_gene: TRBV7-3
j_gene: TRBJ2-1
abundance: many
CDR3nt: TGTGCCAGCAGGGGGGACAGCGGAAATGAGCAGTTCTTC
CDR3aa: CASRGDSGNEQFF

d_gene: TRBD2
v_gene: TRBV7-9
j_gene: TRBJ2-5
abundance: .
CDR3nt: TGTGCCAGCAGCCGAACGACTAGCGGATATCAAGAGACCCAGTACTTC
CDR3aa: CASSRTTSGYQETQYF